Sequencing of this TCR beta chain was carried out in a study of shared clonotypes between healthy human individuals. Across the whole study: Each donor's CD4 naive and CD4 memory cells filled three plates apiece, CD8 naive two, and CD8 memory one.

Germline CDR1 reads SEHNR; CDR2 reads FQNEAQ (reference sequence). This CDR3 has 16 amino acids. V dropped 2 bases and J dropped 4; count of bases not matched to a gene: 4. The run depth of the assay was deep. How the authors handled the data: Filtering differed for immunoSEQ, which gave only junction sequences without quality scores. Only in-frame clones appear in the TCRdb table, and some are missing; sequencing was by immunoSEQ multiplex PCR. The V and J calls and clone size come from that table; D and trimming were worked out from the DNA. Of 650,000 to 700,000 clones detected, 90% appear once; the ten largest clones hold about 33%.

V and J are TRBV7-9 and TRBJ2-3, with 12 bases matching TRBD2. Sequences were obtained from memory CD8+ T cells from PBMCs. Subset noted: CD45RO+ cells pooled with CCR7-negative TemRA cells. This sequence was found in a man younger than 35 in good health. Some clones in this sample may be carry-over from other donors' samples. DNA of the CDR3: TGTGCCAGCAGCTTACTAGCGGGAGGGCCCCCAGATACGCAGTATTTT. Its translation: CASSLLAGGPPDTQYF.